Described below is a single T cell receptor beta chain sequence and its context. The antigen remains unidentified. A sample-barcoded 5' primer and a J-beta primer mix were used in a second PCR of roughly 6 to 11 cycles. TCRdb re-analysed the 5' RACE reads in MiXCR, keeping a single row per CDR3 protein. The profile shows 450,000 to 600,000 distinct CDR3 sequences, approximately 26% of them singletons. This sample was taken from a study of blood T cells in healthy people across ages. Broader study findings: Calculation of diversity from one million T cells yielded estimates considered to be underestimates.

The CDR3 consists of 15 residues. V was trimmed by 2 bases and J by 2 bases, leaving 11 bases between them. Germline V gives CDR1 KGHSH, CDR2 LQKENI. The sample was also linked to a second study, of T cells of mothers and their children. That paper states: Maternal samples each gave over 9 million TCR beta CDR3 reads, and child samples a few million each.

The sequencing sample was made of blood. This TCR was recovered from a boy aged 2 to 10 in good health. This rearrangement joins TRBV18 to TRBJ2-3; D not certain. CDR3 sequence reads: CASSPGTWATDTQYF. The CDR3 DNA is TGTGCCAGCTCACCAGGCACCTGGGCCACAGATACGCAGTATTTT.